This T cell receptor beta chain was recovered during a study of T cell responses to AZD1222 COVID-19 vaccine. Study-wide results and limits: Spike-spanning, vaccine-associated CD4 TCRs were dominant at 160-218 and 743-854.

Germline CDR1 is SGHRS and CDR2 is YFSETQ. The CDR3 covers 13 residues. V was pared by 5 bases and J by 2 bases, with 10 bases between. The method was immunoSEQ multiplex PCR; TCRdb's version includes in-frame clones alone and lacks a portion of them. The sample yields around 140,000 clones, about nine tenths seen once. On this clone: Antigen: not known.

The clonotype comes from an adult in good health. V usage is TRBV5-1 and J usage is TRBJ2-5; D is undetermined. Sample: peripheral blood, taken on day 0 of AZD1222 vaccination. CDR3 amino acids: CASRASDQETQYF. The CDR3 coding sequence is TGCGCCAGCAGGGCGAGCGATCAAGAGACCCAGTACTTC.